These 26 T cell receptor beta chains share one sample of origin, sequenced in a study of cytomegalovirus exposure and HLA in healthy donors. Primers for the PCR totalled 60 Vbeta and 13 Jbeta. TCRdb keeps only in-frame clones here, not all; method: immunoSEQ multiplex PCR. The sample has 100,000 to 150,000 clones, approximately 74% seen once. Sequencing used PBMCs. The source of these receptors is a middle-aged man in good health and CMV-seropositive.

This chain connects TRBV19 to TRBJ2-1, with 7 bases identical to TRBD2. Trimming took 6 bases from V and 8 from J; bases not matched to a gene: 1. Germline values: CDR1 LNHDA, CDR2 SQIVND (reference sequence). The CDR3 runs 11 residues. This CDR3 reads CASRAGDEQFF. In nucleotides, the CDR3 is TGTGCCAGTAGGGCGGGGGATGAGCAGTTCTTC.

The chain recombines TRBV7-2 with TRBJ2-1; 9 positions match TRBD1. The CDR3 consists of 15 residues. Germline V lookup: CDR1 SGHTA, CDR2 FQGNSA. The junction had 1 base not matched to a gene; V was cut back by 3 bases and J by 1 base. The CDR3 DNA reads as TGTGCCAGCAGCTTTGGACAGGGGTCCTACAATGAGCAGTTCTTC. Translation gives CASSFGQGSYNEQFF.

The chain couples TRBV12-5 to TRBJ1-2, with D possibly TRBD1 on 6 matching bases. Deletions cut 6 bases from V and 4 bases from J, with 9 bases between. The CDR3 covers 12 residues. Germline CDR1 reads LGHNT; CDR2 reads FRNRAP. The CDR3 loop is CASGMDSYGYTF. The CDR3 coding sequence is TGTGCTAGTGGGATGGACAGCTATGGCTACACCTTC.

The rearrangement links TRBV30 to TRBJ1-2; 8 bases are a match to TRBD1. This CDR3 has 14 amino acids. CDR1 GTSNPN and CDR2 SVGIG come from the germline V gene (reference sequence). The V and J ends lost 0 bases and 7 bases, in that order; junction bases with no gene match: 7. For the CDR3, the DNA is TGTGCCTGGAGTGTTATCAGGGGGCAGGCTGGCTACACCTTC. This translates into CAWSVIRGQAGYTF.

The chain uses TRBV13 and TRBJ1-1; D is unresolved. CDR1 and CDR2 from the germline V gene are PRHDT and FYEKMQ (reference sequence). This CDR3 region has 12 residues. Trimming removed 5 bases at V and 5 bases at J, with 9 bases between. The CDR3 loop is CASSPGGTEAFF. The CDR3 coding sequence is TGTGCCAGCAGCCCCGGCGGGACTGAAGCTTTCTTT.

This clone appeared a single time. In DNA, the CDR3 is TGTGCCTGGAGGGGGCTCTCAGAAGAAAAACTGTTTTTT. Translating gives CAWRGLSEEKLFF. The chain is built from TRBV30 and TRBJ1-4; weak D call: TRBD1 (5 bases). Trimming cost V 3 bases and J 8 bases, with 13 bases left between them. There are 13 residues in the CDR3. Germline values: CDR1 GTSNPN, CDR2 SVGIG (reference sequence).

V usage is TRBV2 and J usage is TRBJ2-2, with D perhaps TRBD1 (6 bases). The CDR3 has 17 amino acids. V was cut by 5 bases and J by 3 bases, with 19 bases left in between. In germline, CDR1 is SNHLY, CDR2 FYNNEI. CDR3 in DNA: TGTGCCAGCAGTCAAACGGCCCAGGGGCTGGACACCGGGGAGCTGTTTTTT. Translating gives CASSQTAQGLDTGELFF.

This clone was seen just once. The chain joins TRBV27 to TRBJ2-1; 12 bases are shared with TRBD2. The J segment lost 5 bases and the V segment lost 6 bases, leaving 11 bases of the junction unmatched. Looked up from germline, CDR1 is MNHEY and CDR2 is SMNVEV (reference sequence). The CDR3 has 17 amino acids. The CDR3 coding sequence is TGTGCCAGCAGCAAAAGGTTGGGACTAGCGGGCGACAATGAGCAGTTCTTC. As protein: CASSKRLGLAGDNEQFF.

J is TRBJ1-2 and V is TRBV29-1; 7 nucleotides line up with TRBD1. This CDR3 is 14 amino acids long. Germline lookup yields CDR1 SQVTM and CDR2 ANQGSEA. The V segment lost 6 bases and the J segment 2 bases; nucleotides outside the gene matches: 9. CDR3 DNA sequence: TGCAGCGTAGACCCGGGACAGAGGAACTATGGCTACACCTTC. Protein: CSVDPGQRNYGYTF.

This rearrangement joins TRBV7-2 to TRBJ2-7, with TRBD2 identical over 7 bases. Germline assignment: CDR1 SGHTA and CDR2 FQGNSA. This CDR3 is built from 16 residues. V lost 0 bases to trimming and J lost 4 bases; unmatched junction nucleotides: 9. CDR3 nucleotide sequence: TGTGCCAGCAGCTTAGCGGGAGGCGGGAGTTTTTACGAGCAGTACTTC. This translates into CASSLAGGGSFYEQYF.

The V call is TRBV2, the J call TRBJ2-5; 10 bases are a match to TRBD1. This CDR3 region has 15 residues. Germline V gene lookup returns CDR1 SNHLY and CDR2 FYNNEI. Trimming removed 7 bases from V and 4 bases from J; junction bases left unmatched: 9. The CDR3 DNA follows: TGTGCCAGCACCCGGGACAGGGGTAAGGGAGAGACCCAGTACTTC. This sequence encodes CASTRDRGKGETQYF.

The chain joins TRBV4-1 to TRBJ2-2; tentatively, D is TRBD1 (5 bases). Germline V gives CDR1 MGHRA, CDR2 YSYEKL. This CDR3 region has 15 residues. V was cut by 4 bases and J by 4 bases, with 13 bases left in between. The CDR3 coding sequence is TGCGCCAGCAGCCTTTCCAGGGCTGCCACCGGGGAGCTGTTTTTT. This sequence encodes CASSLSRAATGELFF.

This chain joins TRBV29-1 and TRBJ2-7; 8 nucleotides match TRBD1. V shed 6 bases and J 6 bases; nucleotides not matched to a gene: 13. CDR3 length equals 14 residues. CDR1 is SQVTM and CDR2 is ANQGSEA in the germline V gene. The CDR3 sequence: CSVRLAGQGSEQYF. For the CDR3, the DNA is TGCAGCGTACGACTTGCAGGACAGGGATCCGAGCAGTACTTC.

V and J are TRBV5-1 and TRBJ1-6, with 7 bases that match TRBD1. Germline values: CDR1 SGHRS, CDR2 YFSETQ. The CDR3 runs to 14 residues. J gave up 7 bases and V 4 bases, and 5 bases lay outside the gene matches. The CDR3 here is CASSRRDSNSPLHF. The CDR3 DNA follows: TGCGCCAGCAGCCGCCGGGACAGCAATTCACCCCTCCACTTT.

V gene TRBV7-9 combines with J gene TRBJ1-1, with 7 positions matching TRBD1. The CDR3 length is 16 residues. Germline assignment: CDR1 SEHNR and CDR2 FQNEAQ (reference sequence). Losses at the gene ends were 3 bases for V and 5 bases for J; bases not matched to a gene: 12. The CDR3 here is CASSLGLAQGRTEAFF. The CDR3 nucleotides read TGTGCCAGCAGCTTGGGCCTTGCACAGGGGAGAACTGAAGCTTTCTTT.

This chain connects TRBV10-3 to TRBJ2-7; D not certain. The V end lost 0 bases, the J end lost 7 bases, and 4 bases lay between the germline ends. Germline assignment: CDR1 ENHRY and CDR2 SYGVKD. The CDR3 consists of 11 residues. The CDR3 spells CAISESQEQYF. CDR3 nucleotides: TGTGCCATCAGTGAGTCACAGGAGCAGTACTTC.

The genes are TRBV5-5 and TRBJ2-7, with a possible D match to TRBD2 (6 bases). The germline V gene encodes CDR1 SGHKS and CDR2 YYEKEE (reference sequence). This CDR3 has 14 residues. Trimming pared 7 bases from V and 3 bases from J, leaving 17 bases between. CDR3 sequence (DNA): TGTGCCAGCTCCCCCGGGGCGGGGATCTACGAGCAGTACTTC. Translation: CASSPGAGIYEQYF.

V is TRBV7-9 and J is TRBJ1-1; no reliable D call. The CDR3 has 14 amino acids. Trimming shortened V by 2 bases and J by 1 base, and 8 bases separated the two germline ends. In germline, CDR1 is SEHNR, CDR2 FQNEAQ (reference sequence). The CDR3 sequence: CASSLYPENTEAFF. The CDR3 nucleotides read TGTGCCAGCAGCTTATACCCAGAGAACACTGAAGCTTTCTTT.

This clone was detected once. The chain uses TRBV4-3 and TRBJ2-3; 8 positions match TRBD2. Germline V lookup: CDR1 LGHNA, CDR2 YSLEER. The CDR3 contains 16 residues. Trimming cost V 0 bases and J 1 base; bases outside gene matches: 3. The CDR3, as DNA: TGCGCCAGCAGCCAAGAACTAGCGGTACGCACAGATACGCAGTATTTT. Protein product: CASSQELAVRTDTQYF.

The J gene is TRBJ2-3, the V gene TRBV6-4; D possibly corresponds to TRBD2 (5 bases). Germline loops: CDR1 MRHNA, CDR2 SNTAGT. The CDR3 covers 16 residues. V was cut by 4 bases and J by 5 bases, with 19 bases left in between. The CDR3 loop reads CASSVMGLQAGDTQYF. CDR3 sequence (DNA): TGTGCCAGCAGTGTAATGGGTTTGCAGGCGGGAGATACGCAGTATTTT.

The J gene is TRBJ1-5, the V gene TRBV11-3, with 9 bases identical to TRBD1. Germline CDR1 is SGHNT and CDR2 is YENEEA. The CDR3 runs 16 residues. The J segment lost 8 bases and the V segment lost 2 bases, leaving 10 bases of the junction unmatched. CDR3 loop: CASSLLRNRGHEPQHF. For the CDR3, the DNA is TGTGCCAGCAGCTTACTTAGAAACAGGGGGCACGAGCCCCAGCATTTT.

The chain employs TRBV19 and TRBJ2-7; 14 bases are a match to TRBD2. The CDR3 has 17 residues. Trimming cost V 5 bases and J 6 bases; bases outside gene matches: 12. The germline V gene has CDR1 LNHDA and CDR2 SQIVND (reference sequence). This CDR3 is CASSPGTSGSISLEQYF. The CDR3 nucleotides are TGTGCCAGTAGTCCTGGGACTAGCGGGAGTATCTCTCTCGAGCAGTACTTC. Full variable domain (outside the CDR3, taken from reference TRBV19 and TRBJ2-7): DGGITQSPKYLFRKEGQNVTLSCEQNLNHDAMYWYRQDPGQGLRLIYYSQIVNDFQKGDIAEGYSVSREKKESFPLTVTSAQKNPTAFYLCASSPGTSGSISLEQYFGPGTRLTVT.

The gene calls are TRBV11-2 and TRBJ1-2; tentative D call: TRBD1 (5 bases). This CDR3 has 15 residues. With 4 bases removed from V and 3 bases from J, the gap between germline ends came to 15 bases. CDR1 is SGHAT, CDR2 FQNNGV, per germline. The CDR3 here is CASSSRGLWYYGYTF. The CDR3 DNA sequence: TGTGCCAGCAGCTCTAGGGGTCTCTGGTACTATGGCTACACCTTC. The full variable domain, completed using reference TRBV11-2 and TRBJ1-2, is EAGVAQSPRYKIIEKRQSVAFWCNPISGHATLYWYQQILGQGPKLLIQFQNNGVVDDSQLPKDRFSAERLKGVDSTLKIQPAKLEDSAVYLCASSSRGLWYYGYTFGSGTRLTVV.

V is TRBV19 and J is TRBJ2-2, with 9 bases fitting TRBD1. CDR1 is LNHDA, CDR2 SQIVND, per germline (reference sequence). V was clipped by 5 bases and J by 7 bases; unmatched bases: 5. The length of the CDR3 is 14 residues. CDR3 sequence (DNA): TGTGCCAGTAGTTCGGGGACAGGGATCGGGGAGCTGTTTTTT. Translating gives CASSSGTGIGELFF.

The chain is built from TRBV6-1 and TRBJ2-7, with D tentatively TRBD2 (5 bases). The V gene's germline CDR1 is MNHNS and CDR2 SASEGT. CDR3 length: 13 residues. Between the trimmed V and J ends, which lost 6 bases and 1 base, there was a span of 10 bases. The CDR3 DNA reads TGTGCCAGCAGGGACTGGTCTTCCTACGAGCAGTACTTC. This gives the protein CASRDWSSYEQYF.

The CDR3 region has the DNA TGTGCCAGCAGCTTGGCGCAGGGCAGGAATTCACCCCTCCACTTT. Residues: CASSLAQGRNSPLHF. V gene TRBV5-4 combines with J gene TRBJ1-6; tentatively, D is TRBD1 (5 bases). V shed 0 bases and J shed 7 bases, with 11 bases lying between them. The germline CDR1 and CDR2 sequences are SGHNT and YYREEE (reference sequence). The CDR3 covers 15 residues.